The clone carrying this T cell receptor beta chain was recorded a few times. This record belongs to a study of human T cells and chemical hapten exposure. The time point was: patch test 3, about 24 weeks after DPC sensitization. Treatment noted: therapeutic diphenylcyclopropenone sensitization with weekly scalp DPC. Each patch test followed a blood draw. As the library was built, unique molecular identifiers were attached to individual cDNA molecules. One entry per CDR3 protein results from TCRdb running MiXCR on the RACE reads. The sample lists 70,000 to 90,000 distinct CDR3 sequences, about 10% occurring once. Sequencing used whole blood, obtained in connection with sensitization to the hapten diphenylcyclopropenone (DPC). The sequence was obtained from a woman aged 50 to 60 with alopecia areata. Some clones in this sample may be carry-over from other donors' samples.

The CDR3 sequence: CASSLARESYGYTF. In DNA form, the CDR3 reads TGTGCCAGCAGCTTAGCCAGGGAGAGCTATGGCTACACCTTC. V gene TRBV7-8 combines with J gene TRBJ1-2; possibly TRBD1 for D (5 bases). Germline CDR1 is SGHVS and CDR2 is FQNEAQ. V was clipped by 0 bases and J by 4 bases, with 9 bases between them. CDR3 length: 14 residues. Drawing the rest from reference TRBV7-8 and TRBJ1-2, the complete variable domain is GAGVSQSPRYKVAKRGQDVALRCDPISGHVSLFWYQQALGQGPEFLTYFQNEAQLDKSGLPSDRFFAERPEGSVSTLKIQRTQQEDSAVYLCASSLARESYGYTFGSGTRLTVV.